Listed here is a single T cell receptor (beta chain). The antigen is unknown. Profiled with immunoSEQ multiplex PCR; TCRdb holds only in-frame clones, not every one. The profile shows roughly 60,000 clones, 65% to 80% of them singletons. The data were obtained in a study of early stage breast cancer tumors. Study context: ER+/PR+/HER2- status applied to about 70% of the 16 invasive breast tumors.

In germline, CDR1 is SGHRS, CDR2 YFSETQ. The CDR3 length is 15 residues. V lost 1 base, J lost 5 bases, and 8 bases stayed unmatched. General observations from the study: Functional markers like CD4, CD8 and FOXP3 were missed in bulk sequencing. In most of the 16 patients, blood comparison separated tumor from normal breast.

This TCR was sampled from a person aged 30-39 years with breast cancer. The rearrangement joins TRBV5-1 to TRBJ2-5; 7 bases match TRBD1. The sequencing sample was made of blood. The CDR3 bases are TGCGCCAGCAGCTTGAGAGGGGGCCAGGGGGAGACCCAGTACTTC. This encodes CASSLRGGQGETQYF.